Listed here are 7 T cell receptor beta chains from one sample, sequenced in a study of follicular helper T cells after annual influenza vaccination. Time point described: 2014-2015 season, pre-vaccination. The table came from immunoSEQ multiplex PCR; TCRdb's copy has only in-frame clones and leaves some out. This table holds more than 10,000 clones, just under 80% found once. The sample in question was CXCR5- memory CD4+ T cells sorted from blood, obtained on the day of influenza vaccination. The receptors were sampled from an adult who received the influenza vaccine.

This rearrangement joins TRBV5-4 to TRBJ1-2, with 7 bases lining up with TRBD1. Trimming took 3 bases from V and 2 from J; bases not matched to a gene: 4. The CDR3 is 14 amino acids. Looked up from germline, CDR1 is SGHNT and CDR2 is YYREEE (reference sequence). The chain's CDR3 is CASSWDSGNYGYTF. CDR3 nucleotides: TGTGCCAGCAGCTGGGACAGTGGGAACTATGGCTACACCTTC.

This clone was seen a single time. The CDR3 sequence is CASIRSGGGTTGELFF. The CDR3 DNA reads as TGTGCCAGCATCCGAAGTGGCGGGGGGACCACCGGGGAGCTGTTTTTT. This sequence joins TRBV27 and TRBJ2-2, with 8 nucleotides matching TRBD2. V lost 7 bases, J lost 4 bases, and 11 bases stayed unmatched. There are 16 residues in the CDR3. The germline V gene encodes CDR1 MNHEY and CDR2 SMNVEV (reference sequence).

V is TRBV2 and J is TRBJ1-6; TRBD1 aligns across 7 bases. J was trimmed by 3 bases and V by 7 bases; bases with no gene match: 9. This CDR3 spans 16 amino acids. Germline V gene data show CDR1 as SNHLY and CDR2 as FYNNEI. The CDR3 loop is CASIGQGGNYNSPLHF. For the CDR3, the DNA is TGTGCCAGCATTGGCCAGGGGGGAAACTATAATTCACCCCTCCACTTT.

This clone has just one count. The gene calls are TRBV7-2 and TRBJ1-2, with D unresolved. This CDR3 spans 16 amino acids. Germline loops: CDR1 SGHTA, CDR2 FQGNSA. Trimming stripped 4 bases from V and 4 bases from J, with 19 bases between. The CDR3 is CASSYSQMSSIYGYTF. The CDR3 DNA sequence: TGTGCCAGCAGCTATTCGCAGATGTCCTCCATCTATGGCTACACCTTC. Variable domain in full (rest from reference TRBV7-2 and TRBJ1-2): GAGVSQSPSNKVTEKGKDVELRCDPISGHTALYWYRQSLGQGLEFLIYFQGNSAPDKSGLPSDRFSAERTGGSVSTLTIQRTQQEDSAVYLCASSYSQMSSIYGYTFGSGTRLTVV.

The V call is TRBV5-1, the J call TRBJ2-7; 7 nucleotides line up with TRBD2. Germline lookup yields CDR1 SGHRS and CDR2 YFSETQ. With 0 bases clipped from V and 2 bases from J, the junction kept 11 bases outside the gene matches. The CDR3 runs to 17 residues. CDR3 in amino acids: CASSLAAGRGYTYEQYF. CDR3 in DNA: TGCGCCAGCAGCTTGGCCGCGGGGCGGGGGTATACCTACGAGCAGTACTTC.

V is TRBV27 and J is TRBJ2-7; 7 nucleotides line up with TRBD1. J was trimmed by 2 bases and V by 4 bases; bases with no gene match: 5. This CDR3 comprises 14 residues. Germline CDR1 reads MNHEY; CDR2 reads SMNVEV (reference sequence). CDR3 in amino acids: CASSWGTAPYEQYF. The CDR3 bases are TGTGCCAGCAGTTGGGGGACAGCACCCTACGAGCAGTACTTC.

The chain links TRBV5-1 to TRBJ1-1; no clear D. Germline V gene lookup returns CDR1 SGHRS and CDR2 YFSETQ. The V end was cut by 0 bases, the J end by 4 bases, with 10 bases between. CDR3 length equals 14 residues. The CDR3 sequence is CASSLVAGPTEAFF. CDR3 sequence (DNA): TGCGCCAGCAGCTTGGTGGCCGGGCCCACTGAAGCTTTCTTT.